The text below deals with one TCR beta chain. The antigen remains unidentified. Time point reported: week 11, during vaccination. Every vaccination contained 300 ug of the mutant IDH1 20-mer peptide and was paired with topical imiquimod. This sample stems from a study of a mutant IDH1 vaccine in newly diagnosed glioma. Trimming at V came to 0 bases and at J to 5 bases, leaving 3 bases not matched to a gene. CDR3 length: 14 residues. Germline V gene lookup returns CDR1 SGHRS and CDR2 YFSETQ. The data were produced by immunoSEQ multiplex PCR, yet TCRdb's version contains in-frame clones alone and is incomplete. Of fewer than 35,000 clones listed, about 90% were seen once; the top ten hold around 20%.

The chain employs TRBV5-1 and TRBJ2-5; 8 bases map to TRBD1. The sample here was PBMCs, taken from a glioma patient whose treatment included an IDH1 peptide vaccine. This clonotype was sampled from a man between 18 and 35 years old with glioma. The CDR3: CASSLETGGETQYF. Here the CDR3 DNA reads TGCGCCAGCAGCTTGGAAACAGGGGGGGAGACCCAGTACTTC.